This T cell receptor (beta chain) came from a study of response to subunit inactivated influenza vaccine. Via MiXCR, TCRdb re-called the RT-PCR reads, giving one row per CDR3 protein. Seen here are a few hundred thousand distinct CDR3 sequences, 21% observed once, and the top ten hold roughly 10%. In regard to this clonotype: Its antigen is not identified.

Study-wide results and limits: There was a suggestion from the authors that each seasonal influenza vaccination recruits few new T cells.

Trimming shortened V by 3 bases and J by 4 bases, and 12 bases separated the two germline ends. The CDR3 runs 14 residues. The germline V gene has CDR1 KGHSH and CDR2 LQKENI. The chain is built from TRBV18 and TRBJ2-5; D perhaps matches TRBD1 (6 bases). The sample was PBMCs from blood, taken approximately 22 months after vaccination. The receptor was derived from a man aged 50-75 years who received an inactivated influenza vaccine. The CDR3 coding sequence is TGTGCCAGCTCACCCTTACAGGGAACAGAGACCCAGTACTTC. Encoded protein: CASSPLQGTETQYF.